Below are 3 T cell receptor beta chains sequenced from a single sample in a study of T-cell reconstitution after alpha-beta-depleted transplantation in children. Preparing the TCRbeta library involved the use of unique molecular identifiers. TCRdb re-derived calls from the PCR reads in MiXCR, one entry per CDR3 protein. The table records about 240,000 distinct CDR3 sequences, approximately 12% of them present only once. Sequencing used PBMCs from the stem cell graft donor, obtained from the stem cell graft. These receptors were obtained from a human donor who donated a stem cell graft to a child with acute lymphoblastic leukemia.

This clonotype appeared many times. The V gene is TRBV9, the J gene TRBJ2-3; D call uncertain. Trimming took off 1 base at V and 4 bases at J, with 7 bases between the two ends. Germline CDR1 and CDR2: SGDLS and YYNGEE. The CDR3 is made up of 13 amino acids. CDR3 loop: CASSVNPADTQYF. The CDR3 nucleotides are TGTGCCAGCAGCGTAAACCCGGCAGATACGCAGTATTTT.

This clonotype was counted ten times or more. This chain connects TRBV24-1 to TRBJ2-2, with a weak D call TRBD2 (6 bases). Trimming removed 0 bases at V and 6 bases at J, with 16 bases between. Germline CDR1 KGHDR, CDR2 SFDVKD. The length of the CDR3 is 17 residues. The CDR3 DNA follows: TGTGCCACCAGTGATTTGCCCAGCGGGCTGGGTGCCGGGGAGCTGTTTTTT. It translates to CATSDLPSGLGAGELFF.

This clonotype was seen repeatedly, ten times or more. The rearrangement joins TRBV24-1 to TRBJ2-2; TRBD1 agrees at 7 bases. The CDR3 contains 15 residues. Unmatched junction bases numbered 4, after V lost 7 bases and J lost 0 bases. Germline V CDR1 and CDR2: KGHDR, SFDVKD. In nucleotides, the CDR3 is TGTGCCACCAGCGACAGGGAGACGAACACCGGGGAGCTGTTTTTT. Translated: CATSDRETNTGELFF.